One and the same sample provided the 29 T cell receptor beta chains below, sequenced in a study of T-cell memory formation after mild COVID-19. TCRdb re-analysed the 5' RACE reads in MiXCR, keeping a single row per CDR3 protein. The sample shows about 210,000 distinct CDR3 sequences, approximately 10% of them seen only once. Sequencing was performed on PBMCs or a T cell subset sorted from them (not recorded which). The receptors originated from a man aged 18-30 years who had mild COVID-19 (a few samples of this study predate the infection). Cell type and time point are not known.

This clonotype was seen at least ten times. The chain couples TRBV5-1 to TRBJ2-7; D possibly matches TRBD1 or TRBD2 (5 bases each). Looked up from germline, CDR1 is SGHRS and CDR2 is YFSETQ. The CDR3 sequence is 14 residues long. V lost 4 bases, J lost 2 bases, and 13 bases lay in between. The CDR3 sequence is CASSEVGATYEQYF. CDR3 in DNA: TGCGCCAGCAGCGAGGTCGGGGCGACCTACGAGCAGTACTTC.

This clonotype was counted only a few times. The chain recombines TRBV6-2 or TRBV6-3 with TRBJ2-2; TRBD1 agrees at 9 bases. The CDR3 is made up of 15 amino acids. CDR1 MNHEY and CDR2 SVGEGT come from the germline V gene. After removal of 6 bases from V and 6 bases from J, the junction contained 8 bases not matched to a gene. The CDR3 DNA reads TGTGCCAGCAGCGTACAGGGGGCGCCGCCCGGGGAGCTGTTTTTT. This encodes CASSVQGAPPGELFF.

This sequence joins TRBV28 and TRBJ2-5; a weak D match, TRBD1 (5 bases). Trimming shortened V by 5 bases and J by 5 bases, and 18 bases separated the two germline ends. Germline V gene lookup returns CDR1 MDHEN and CDR2 SYDVKM. The CDR3 runs 15 residues. The CDR3 is CASSPSQGVDETQYF. The CDR3, as DNA: TGTGCCAGCAGTCCGAGTCAAGGGGTTGATGAGACCCAGTACTTC.

V and J are TRBV5-1 and TRBJ2-3, with TRBD1 matching over 10 bases. Per the germline V gene, CDR1 is SGHRS and CDR2 is YFSETQ. V trimming: 1 base; J trimming: 6 bases; junction bases outside the gene matches: 5. The CDR3 loop spans 15 amino acids. The CDR3 reads CASSLIGQGGDTQYF. The CDR3 coding sequence is TGCGCCAGCAGCTTGATCGGACAGGGGGGGGATACGCAGTATTTT.

The chain combines TRBV9 with TRBJ1-3; tentatively, D is TRBD1 (5 bases). This CDR3 spans 16 amino acids. Germline CDR1 reads SGDLS; CDR2 reads YYNGEE. V lost 0 bases to trimming and J lost 2 bases, with 12 bases between them. The CDR3 reads CASSVVGQGAGNTIYF. CDR3 sequence (DNA): TGTGCCAGCAGCGTAGTTGGGCAGGGCGCTGGAAACACCATATATTTT.

This clonotype was seen a few times. The chain couples TRBV4-1 to TRBJ1-4, with TRBD1 matching over 7 bases. V was clipped by 0 bases and J by 8 bases; unmatched bases: 12. In germline, CDR1 is MGHRA, CDR2 YSYEKL. The length of the CDR3 is 17 residues. CDR3 region: CASSQDIMPGGREKLFF. Here the CDR3 DNA reads TGCGCCAGCAGCCAAGATATCATGCCAGGGGGGAGAGAAAAACTGTTTTTT.

This clonotype was seen ten or more times. The chain has TRBV7-8 and TRBJ2-5; possibly TRBD2 for D (5 bases). With 4 bases removed from V and 3 bases from J, the gap between germline ends came to 18 bases. This CDR3 has 16 residues. The germline gives CDR1 SGHVS, CDR2 FQNEAQ. CDR3 DNA: TGTGCCAGCAGCTCTAGACCGGGGTCCCCTGAAGAGACCCAGTACTTC. Translating gives CASSSRPGSPEETQYF.

The J gene is TRBJ1-1, the V gene TRBV11-2; D uncertain. The V gene's germline CDR1 is SGHAT and CDR2 FQNNGV. Trimming stripped 2 bases from V and 0 bases from J, with 7 bases between. The CDR3 sequence is 14 residues long. In DNA form, the CDR3 reads TGTGCCAGCAGCTTAAGACTGATGAACACTGAAGCTTTCTTT. Its protein product is CASSLRLMNTEAFF.

This clonotype was counted between two and nine times. The chain carries TRBV29-1 and TRBJ2-7, with D possibly being TRBD2 (5 bases). Germline V gene lookup returns CDR1 SQVTM and CDR2 ANQGSEA. Between the trimmed V and J ends, which lost 6 bases and 5 bases, there was a span of 14 bases. The CDR3 extends over 12 amino acids. DNA for the CDR3: TGCAGCGTCCGGCGGACGGGGAACGAGCAGTACTTC. Its translation: CSVRRTGNEQYF.

The V gene is TRBV19, the J gene TRBJ2-3, with D tentatively TRBD2 (5 bases). This CDR3 region has 13 residues. Germline V gene sequence: CDR1 LNHDA, CDR2 SQIVND (reference sequence). Trimming removed 6 bases at V and 1 base at J, with 8 bases between. The CDR3 protein is CASRSRGTDTQYF. CDR3 DNA: TGTGCCAGTAGATCGCGGGGCACAGATACGCAGTATTTT.

The chain has TRBV25-1 and TRBJ2-2; D is undetermined. The V end lost 5 bases, the J end lost 5 bases, and 9 bases lay between the germline ends. CDR1 MGHDK and CDR2 SYGVNS come from the germline V gene. The CDR3 is made up of 13 amino acids. DNA of the CDR3: TGTGCCAGCAGTTCCCCGGTAACCGGGGAGCTGTTTTTT. This gives the protein CASSSPVTGELFF. Complete variable domain (other parts from reference TRBV25-1 and TRBJ2-2): EADIYQTPRYLVIGTGKKITLECSQTMGHDKMYWYQQDPGMELHLIHYSYGVNSTEKGDLSSESTVSRIRTEHFPLTLESARPSHTSQYLCASSSPVTGELFFGEGSRLTVL.

The genes are TRBV5-1 and TRBJ1-6; no clear D gene. Germline V gene lookup returns CDR1 SGHRS and CDR2 YFSETQ. The CDR3 covers 14 residues. V lost 3 bases and J lost 3, with 7 bases in between. Here the CDR3 reads CASSSTSYNSPLHF. The DNA of the CDR3 is TGCGCCAGCAGCTCGACAAGCTATAATTCACCCCTCCACTTT. Complete variable domain (other parts from reference TRBV5-1 and TRBJ1-6): KAGVTQTPRYLIKTRGQQVTLSCSPISGHRSVSWYQQTPGQGLQFLFEYFSETQRNKGNFPGRFSGRQFSNSRSEMNVSTLELGDSALYLCASSSTSYNSPLHFGNGTRLTVT.

This chain connects TRBV3-1 to TRBJ2-7; either TRBD1 or TRBD2 may fit D (5 bases each). CDR1 LGHDT and CDR2 YNNKEL come from the germline V gene (reference sequence). The CDR3 is 14 amino acids. Trimming removed 8 bases from V and 0 bases from J, with 14 bases in between. The CDR3, as DNA: TGTGCCAGCTCCAGAGGGACGGCCTCCTACGAGCAGTACGTC. It specifies CASSRGTASYEQYV.

This clonotype was counted a few times. The DNA for the CDR3 is TGCGCCAGCAGCCAAGAGGCCGGGTATAGCAATCAGCCCCAGCATTTT. Residues: CASSQEAGYSNQPQHF. The chain links TRBV4-3 to TRBJ1-5, with unresolved D. The CDR3 runs to 16 residues. The germline V gene has CDR1 LGHNA and CDR2 YSLEER. Trimming removed 0 bases from V and 0 bases from J, with 9 bases in between.

This clonotype was seen only a few times. The rearrangement links TRBV15 to TRBJ1-5; D is undetermined. This CDR3 region has 13 residues. CDR1 and CDR2 (germline): LNHNV, YYDKDF (reference sequence). V shed 1 base and J shed 6 bases, with 7 bases lying between them. CDR3: CATSRVGFQPQHF. CDR3 DNA: TGTGCCACCAGCAGAGTGGGGTTTCAGCCCCAGCATTTT.

This clonotype was counted many times. The genes are TRBV7-2 and TRBJ1-2; the D gene is possibly TRBD1 (5 bases). V lost 4 bases and J 5 bases, leaving 11 bases between the germline ends. This CDR3 is 13 amino acids long. From germline, CDR1 is SGHTA and CDR2 FQGNSA. DNA for the CDR3: TGTGCCAGCAGCTGGGGCCAGAGATATGGCTACACCTTC. Its translation is CASSWGQRYGYTF.

This clonotype was seen ten or more times. The genes are TRBV11-2 and TRBJ1-3; D ambiguous. CDR3 length equals 17 residues. Germline lookup yields CDR1 SGHAT and CDR2 FQNNGV. Trimming removed 4 bases from V and 0 bases from J, with 16 bases in between. The CDR3 reads CASSSRWAGSSGNTIYF. The CDR3 DNA sequence: TGTGCCAGCAGCTCCCGCTGGGCGGGCAGCTCTGGAAACACCATATATTTT.

This clonotype was recorded a few times. This chain links TRBV7-3 with TRBJ2-1; D may correspond to TRBD1 or TRBD2 (5 bases each). V was pared by 5 bases and J by 7 bases, with 15 bases between. CDR3 size: 14 residues. CDR1 is SGHTA and CDR2 is FQGTGA in the germline V gene. CDR3: CASSPSGPLNEQFF. CDR3 bases: TGTGCCAGCAGCCCCTCGGGGCCCCTAAATGAGCAGTTCTTC.

This clonotype turned up a few times. The CDR3 here is CASSTPRGGSTDTQYF. The CDR3 region has the DNA TGCGCCAGCAGCACCCCCCGGGGGGGCAGCACAGATACGCAGTATTTT. This sequence joins TRBV5-1 and TRBJ2-3; 8 bases agree with TRBD2. Trimming removed 4 bases from V and 0 bases from J; junction bases left unmatched: 7. The CDR3 contains 16 residues. Germline V gene sequence: CDR1 SGHRS, CDR2 YFSETQ.

This chain links TRBV4-3 with TRBJ2-5; 7 positions match TRBD2. The trim removed 0 bases at V and 1 base at J, leaving 5 bases unmatched. The germline gives CDR1 LGHNA, CDR2 YSLEER. CDR3 size: 16 residues. The CDR3 nucleotides are TGCGCCAGCAGCCAAGATAAGGCTAGCGGCCAAGAGACCCAGTACTTC. Protein sequence: CASSQDKASGQETQYF.

This chain's CDR3 is CASSQTYQGNQPQHF. In DNA form, the CDR3 reads TGTGCCAGCAGCCAAACATATCAGGGGAATCAGCCCCAGCATTTT. The chain couples TRBV4-2 to TRBJ1-5, with D possibly TRBD1 on 6 matching bases. V dropped 2 bases and J dropped 4 bases, with 12 bases sitting between them. Looked up from germline, CDR1 is LGHNA and CDR2 is YNFKEQ. This CDR3 region has 15 residues.

This clonotype was detected a few times. The V and J genes are TRBV4-3 and TRBJ1-2, with unresolved D. This CDR3 has 14 amino acids. V was trimmed by 2 bases and J by 7 bases, leaving 14 bases between them. CDR1 is LGHNA, CDR2 YSLEER, per germline. CDR3 nucleotides: TGCGCCAGCAGCCAACTCAGCGGGGTTGGTGGCTACACCTTC. Its translation: CASSQLSGVGGYTF.

This CDR3 reads CSARQGRGAAEAFF. The CDR3 nucleotides read TGCAGTGCTAGACAGGGTAGGGGAGCCGCGGAAGCTTTCTTT. This sequence joins TRBV20-1 and TRBJ1-1; tentatively, D is TRBD1 (5 bases). V was pared by 2 bases and J by 8 bases, with 18 bases between. Per the germline V gene, CDR1 is DFQATT and CDR2 is SNEGSKA (reference sequence). CDR3 length: 14 residues.

The chain joins TRBV7-6 to TRBJ1-5; TRBD1 aligns across 7 bases. The CDR3 has 14 residues. Germline V CDR1 and CDR2: SGHVS, FNYEAQ. With V trimmed by 1 base and J by 4 bases, 1 base remained unmatched. CDR3 DNA sequence: TGTGCCAGCAGCTTAGTGGGACAGAATCAGCCCCAGCATTTT. Translation: CASSLVGQNQPQHF. Supplemented by reference TRBV7-6 and TRBJ1-5, the full variable domain reads GAGVSQSPRYKVTKRGQDVALRCDPISGHVSLYWYRQALGQGPEFLTYFNYEAQQDKSGLPNDRFSAERPEGSISTLTIQRTEQRDSAMYRCASSLVGQNQPQHFGDGTRLSIL.

This clonotype showed up just a few times. V and J are TRBV7-2 and TRBJ1-2; D may be TRBD1 (5 bases). CDR1 and CDR2 (germline): SGHTA, FQGNSA. There are 13 residues in the CDR3. V dropped 2 bases and J dropped 6 bases, with 10 bases sitting between them. The CDR3 bases are TGTGCCAGCAGCTTAATGTTACAGGATGGCTACACCTTC. It encodes CASSLMLQDGYTF.

There are a few counts of this clonotype. The CDR3 region is CASRIQGYEAFF. The CDR3 nucleotides are TGTGCCAGCAGGATACAGGGATATGAAGCTTTCTTT. This chain joins TRBV25-1 and TRBJ1-1; TRBD1 might be the D (6 bases). Per the germline V gene, CDR1 is MGHDK and CDR2 is SYGVNS. Between the trimmed V and J ends, which lost 6 bases and 7 bases, there was a span of 12 bases. This CDR3 contains 12 residues.

V is TRBV2 and J is TRBJ2-2, with 8 bases that match TRBD1. The CDR3 sequence is 15 residues long. The germline V gene encodes CDR1 SNHLY and CDR2 FYNNEI. V trimming: 2 bases; J trimming: 6 bases; junction bases outside the gene matches: 5. CDR3 nucleotide sequence: TGTGCCAGCAGTGAACAGGGGGCTTTGTCCGGGGAGCTGTTTTTT. Protein sequence: CASSEQGALSGELFF. The entire variable domain, with the rest obtained from reference TRBV2 and TRBJ2-2, is as follows: EPEVTQTPSHQVTQMGQEVILRCVPISNHLYFYWYRQILGQKVEFLVSFYNNEISEKSEIFDDQFSVERPDGSNFTLKIRSTKLEDSAMYFCASSEQGALSGELFFGEGSRLTVL.

This clonotype was found a few times. V and J are TRBV20-1 and TRBJ2-2; 8 bases line up with TRBD1. Germline CDR1 reads DFQATT; CDR2 reads SNEGSKA (reference sequence). The CDR3 totals 17 residues. The V gene end was trimmed by 4 bases and the J gene end by 3 bases; junction bases not matched to a gene: 13. This CDR3 is CSAKSSGGTPDTGELFF. CDR3 nucleotides: TGCAGTGCTAAGTCCTCAGGGGGCACCCCGGACACCGGGGAGCTGTTTTTT.

This clonotype was observed a few times. The CDR3 nucleotides are TGTGCCAGCACAAACTACAATGAGCAGTTCTTC. As protein: CASTNYNEQFF. The chain couples TRBV2 to TRBJ2-1; D uncertain. CDR3 size: 11 residues. Trimming pared 7 bases from V and 3 bases from J, leaving 4 bases between. Germline-derived CDR1 and CDR2 are SNHLY and FYNNEI.